The 26 T cell receptor beta chains below all came from one sample that was sequenced in a study of kidney transplant recipient with SARS-CoV-2 infection. One entry per CDR3 protein results from TCRdb running MiXCR on the reads. The data contain roughly 250,000 distinct CDR3 sequences, more than 25% of them singletons. This sample comprised a blood sample, obtained at baseline and on day 111 from a kidney transplant recipient. The receptors shown here come from a young adult male patient who had COVID-19 and was a kidney transplant recipient. The graft donor may be the source of some T cells.

This clonotype came up many times. This chain connects TRBV5-4 to TRBJ1-1; no reliable D call. The CDR3 totals 14 residues. V dropped 2 bases and J dropped 1 base, with 9 bases sitting between them. The germline V gene has CDR1 SGHNT and CDR2 YYREEE (reference sequence). CDR3 sequence reads: CASSLPQPNTEAFF. The CDR3 DNA reads as TGTGCCAGCAGCTTACCGCAACCGAACACTGAAGCTTTCTTT.

This clonotype showed up many times. This sequence joins TRBV7-2 and TRBJ1-2, with D unresolved. Germline lookup yields CDR1 SGHTA and CDR2 FQGNSA. The CDR3 length is 17 residues. Between the trimmed V and J ends, which lost 3 bases and 4 bases, there was a span of 21 bases. This chain's CDR3 is CASSLYFRDGKTYGYTF. The CDR3 bases are TGTGCCAGCAGCTTGTATTTCAGAGACGGAAAGACCTATGGCTACACCTTC. Full variable domain (missing parts from reference TRBV7-2 and TRBJ1-2): GAGVSQSPSNKVTEKGKDVELRCDPISGHTALYWYRQSLGQGLEFLIYFQGNSAPDKSGLPSDRFSAERTGGSVSTLTIQRTQQEDSAVYLCASSLYFRDGKTYGYTFGSGTRLTVV.

As for this clonotype: The likely explanation is a read error, given a far larger clone one base away. The chain uses TRBV4-3 and TRBJ2-1; D not resolved. The CDR3 is 16 amino acids. Trimming left V 1 base short and J 10 bases short, with 20 bases between. Per the germline V gene, CDR1 is LGHNA and CDR2 is YSLEER. DNA for the CDR3: TGCGCCAGCAGCCAAGCTAGGGCGACCTGGGTTCGGGAGCAGTTCTTC. Protein product: CASSQARATWVREQFF.

Many counts were recorded for this clonotype. V gene TRBV7-6 combines with J gene TRBJ1-2, with D uncertain. Germline lookup yields CDR1 SGHVS and CDR2 FNYEAQ. This CDR3 is 17 amino acids long. Trimming stripped 5 bases from V and 4 bases from J, with 23 bases between. The CDR3 here is CASSVIIESRKTYGYTF. CDR3 in DNA: TGTGCCAGCAGCGTCATCATTGAATCTCGAAAGACCTATGGCTACACCTTC.

A note on this clonotype: At one boundary the junction diverges from the germline segment, which might be a read error. The V gene is TRBV20-1, the J gene TRBJ2-1, with 7 bases lining up with TRBD2. This CDR3 is 10 amino acids long. The germline gives CDR1 DFQATT, CDR2 SNEGSKA (reference sequence). Written as DNA, the CDR3 is TGCGGTGCGAGGGACTACGAGCAGTTCTTC. Encoded protein: CGARDYEQFF.

V and J are TRBV5-5 and TRBJ1-2; D call uncertain. Trimming shortened V by 7 bases and J by 4 bases, and 23 bases separated the two germline ends. CDR1 is SGHKS and CDR2 is YYEKEE in the germline V gene (reference sequence). The CDR3 is 16 amino acids. This CDR3 is CASGGHVSRKTYGYTF. The DNA of the CDR3 is TGTGCCAGCGGAGGGCATGTCTCGCGAAAGACCTATGGCTACACCTTC.

This clonotype was detected once. The final CDR3 position lacks the conserved phenylalanine or tryptophan, pointing to a likely read error. V and J are TRBV15 and TRBJ1-2, with D perhaps TRBD1 (5 bases). Germline loops: CDR1 LNHNV, CDR2 YYDKDF (reference sequence). CDR3 length: 17 residues. The ends were cut back, 5 bases at V and 4 bases at J, with 23 bases in the middle. The CDR3 sequence is CATSEGIRCGKTYGYTS. The DNA for the CDR3 is TGTGCCACCAGCGAGGGGATAAGGTGTGGAAAGACCTATGGCTACACCTCC.

The chain employs TRBV6-1 and TRBJ1-2; 9 nucleotides line up with TRBD1. The J segment lost 3 bases and the V segment lost 4 bases, leaving 12 bases of the junction unmatched. Looked up from germline, CDR1 is MNHNS and CDR2 is SASEGT. The CDR3 covers 17 residues. CDR3 region: CASSARDRALIDYGYTF. The DNA for the CDR3 is TGTGCCAGCAGTGCAAGGGACAGGGCGCTGATAGACTATGGCTACACCTTC.

This clonotype was counted at least ten times. The chain is built from TRBV20-1 and TRBJ1-6; D remains ambiguous. CDR3 length equals 13 residues. Trimming cost V 3 bases and J 11 bases, with 14 bases left between them. The germline V gene has CDR1 DFQATT and CDR2 SNEGSKA (reference sequence). The CDR3 DNA is TGCAGTGCTAGTTTGTTGCGAGGTCCACCCCTCCACTTT. Residues: CSASLLRGPPLHF.

At least ten counts were recorded for this clonotype. This chain joins TRBV6-6 and TRBJ2-2; D is undetermined. The germline V gene has CDR1 MNHNY and CDR2 SVGAGI (reference sequence). Trimming shortened V by 7 bases and J by 6 bases, and 24 bases separated the two germline ends. The CDR3 sequence is 17 residues long. Written as DNA, the CDR3 is TGTGCCAGCACCCCCTCGGGCCTCCCTTTTGAGTCCGGGGAGCTGTTTTTT. Encoded protein: CASTPSGLPFESGELFF.

In the case of this clonotype: One junction end disagrees with the germline gene, perhaps due to a read error. The gene calls are TRBV28 and TRBJ2-1; tentatively, D is TRBD2 (6 bases). CDR3 length equals 16 residues. CDR1 is MDHEN and CDR2 is SYDVKM in the germline V gene. The DNA of the CDR3 is TGTGCCAGCAGACCTAGGACTACCACAAACTACAATGAGCAGTCCTTC. Translation gives CASRPRTTTNYNEQSF.

The table lists this clonotype with many counts. The J gene is TRBJ1-2, the V gene TRBV12-2. TRBV12-2 is described as a pseudogene. The CDR3 consists of 17 residues. The CDR3 DNA is TGTGCAAGTCGCGGCTTACGGACTCCACGAAAGACCTATGGCTACACCTTC. Encoded protein: CASRGLRTPRKTYGYTF.

This clonotype was picked up many times. The chain has TRBV10-3 and TRBJ2-7, with D perhaps being TRBD1 or TRBD2 (5 bases each). V lost 4 bases and J 0 bases, leaving 19 bases between the germline ends. Germline assignment: CDR1 ENHRY and CDR2 SYGVKD. CDR3 size: 17 residues. Here the CDR3 DNA reads TGTGCCATCAGTGCTCCGGGGCACCCAAACCCCTCCTACGAGCAGTACTTC. Protein sequence: CAISAPGHPNPSYEQYF.

As concerns this clonotype: A much more abundant neighbour one base away suggests this may be a read error. The CDR3 DNA sequence: TGTGCCAGCAACTTAGAAGCGGGTGGTAACACTGAAGCTTTCTTT. It yields the protein CASNLEAGGNTEAFF. The chain employs TRBV7-2 and TRBJ1-1; D not certain. The CDR3 has 15 residues. Germline V CDR1 and CDR2: SGHTA, FQGNSA. Based on the CDR3 plus reference TRBV7-2 and TRBJ1-1, the full variable domain is GAGVSQSPSNKVTEKGKDVELRCDPISGHTALYWYRQSLGQGLEFLIYFQGNSAPDKSGLPSDRFSAERTGGSVSTLTIQRTQQEDSAVYLCASNLEAGGNTEAFFGQGTRLTVV.

This clonotype has only one observation. A read error may be the cause here, since a much bigger clone is one base away. The chain recombines TRBV3-2 with TRBJ2-1. TRBV3-2 is a recognized pseudogene. This CDR3 has 11 residues. CDR3 loop: CASSFANEQFF. DNA of the CDR3: TGTGCCAGCAGCTTCGCTAATGAGCAGTTCTTC.

This clonotype has a handful of counts. This chain links TRBV7-9 with TRBJ2-3; 11 bases align to TRBD2. Germline V lookup: CDR1 SEHNR, CDR2 FQNEAQ (reference sequence). The CDR3 length is 16 residues. V was pared by 4 bases and J by 2 bases, with 5 bases of the junction left unmatched. The CDR3 is CASSWGLAENTDTQYF. In nucleotides, the CDR3 is TGTGCCAGCAGCTGGGGACTAGCGGAGAACACAGATACGCAGTATTTT.

In the case of this clonotype: This may arise from a read error, as a much more abundant clone is one base away. This chain's CDR3 is CASFILVSRKTHGYTF. The CDR3, as DNA: TGTGCCAGCTTTATTCTTGTCTCGCGAAAGACCCATGGCTACACCTTC. The chain has TRBV5-5 and TRBJ1-2; no reliable D call. The CDR3 covers 16 residues. In germline, CDR1 is SGHKS, CDR2 YYEKEE (reference sequence). Trimming cost V 7 bases and J 6 bases, with 25 bases left between them.

A word on this clonotype: Just one base apart from a much larger clone, this may be a read error. The gene calls are TRBV14 and TRBJ1-1; a possible D gene is TRBD1 (6 bases). From germline, CDR1 is SGHDN and CDR2 FVKESK. The CDR3 extends over 15 amino acids. In nucleotides, the CDR3 is TGTGCCGGCAGCCTCTACAGGGAGAGGATCACTGAAGCTTTCTTT. This translates into CAGSLYRERITEAFF.

This clonotype was seen ten or more times. The chain combines TRBV20-1 with TRBJ1-1, with 9 bases lining up with TRBD1. The CDR3 spans 13 residues. V dropped 5 bases and J dropped 2; count of bases not matched to a gene: 3. Germline loops: CDR1 DFQATT, CDR2 SNEGSKA (reference sequence). The CDR3 loop reads CSAGTGYNTEAFF. The DNA for the CDR3 is TGCAGTGCTGGGACAGGGTACAACACTGAAGCTTTCTTT.

This clonotype was seen ten or more times. The chain recombines TRBV4-3 with TRBJ2-7, with TRBD1 matching 9 bases. The CDR3 runs 15 residues. Trimming took 3 bases from V and 2 from J; bases not matched to a gene: 5. CDR1 LGHNA and CDR2 YSLEER come from the germline V gene. CDR3 sequence reads: CASSQDRGLTYEQYF. The CDR3 DNA reads TGCGCCAGCAGCCAGGACAGGGGATTAACCTACGAGCAGTACTTC.

This clonotype showed up just a few times. The chain has TRBV4-1 and TRBJ2-1; 7 positions agree with TRBD2. Germline CDR1 reads MGHRA; CDR2 reads YSYEKL. This CDR3 region has 14 residues. Losses at the gene ends were 4 bases for V and 8 bases for J; bases not matched to a gene: 8. CDR3: CASSPSSGPDEQFF. The CDR3 DNA sequence: TGCGCCAGCAGCCCGTCTAGCGGCCCCGATGAGCAGTTCTTC.

Concerning this clonotype itself: A much larger clone lies one base from this, so it may be a read error. V gene TRBV2 combines with J gene TRBJ2-4; the match to TRBD2 covers 7 bases. The assigned J gene may be wrong: the sequence end matches TRBJ2-7 better. Germline V lookup: CDR1 SNHLY, CDR2 FYNNEI. CDR3 size: 12 residues. The CDR3 bases are TGTGCCAGCAGTGGTGGGAGGGGCGAGCAGTACTTC. As protein: CASSGGRGEQYF.

Ten or more counts support this clonotype. The chain has TRBV11-2 and TRBJ2-7; D is unresolved. Germline V gene lookup returns CDR1 SGHAT and CDR2 FQNNGV. The CDR3 totals 16 residues. The CDR3 region has the DNA TGTGCTACCAGCAGCTTAAGGGCTAGTCACCCCTACGAGCAGTACTTC. Protein: CATSSLRASHPYEQYF.

This clonotype was picked up many times. V is TRBV27 and J is TRBJ1-1; D gene uncertain. CDR1 MNHEY and CDR2 SMNVEV come from the germline V gene (reference sequence). With 7 bases removed from V and 8 bases from J, the gap between germline ends came to 17 bases. The CDR3 consists of 13 residues. The CDR3 DNA follows: TGTGCCAGCACCACCTCGGAATGGGGAGAAGCTTTCTTT. This codes for CASTTSEWGEAFF.

In regard to this clonotype: A much bigger clone sits one base away, suggesting this may be a read error. The CDR3 end shows no conserved phenylalanine or tryptophan, and so a read error is likely. V usage is TRBV6-5 and J usage is TRBJ2-1; 7 bases line up with TRBD1. J lost 8 bases, V lost 5 bases, and 9 bases had no gene match. Per germline, CDR1 MNHEY and CDR2 SVGAGI. This CDR3 is built from 14 residues. The DNA of the CDR3 is TGTGCCAGCAGTACTAGACAGGGTTTGTATGAGCAGTTCATC. Translation gives CASSTRQGLYEQFI.

As for this clonotype: A read error is possible here, since a much larger clone lies one base away. The rearrangement joins TRBV11-2 to TRBJ1-4; 9 bases are shared with TRBD1. The germline V gene has CDR1 SGHAT and CDR2 FQNNGV. This CDR3 has 15 residues. The CDR3 region is CASGLIWTGVEKLFF. DNA of the CDR3: TGTGCCAGCGGCTTAATTTGGACAGGGGTTGAAAAACTGTTTTTT.